The 10 T cell receptor beta chains given below trace back to one sample, sequenced in a study of read filtering for tumor transcriptome and immune sequencing. This library used approximately 390 ng RNA and molecular barcoded adaptors spanning alpha/delta and beta/gamma chains. MiXCR, applied by TCRdb to the reads, yields one record per CDR3 protein. The table records under 150,000 distinct CDR3 sequences, over 10% of them present only once. Sequenced material: a population of CD138-negative cells sorted from bone marrow. The source is a donor aged 40 or over with multiple myeloma.

This clonotype has at least ten counts. This chain joins TRBV9 and TRBJ2-5; D may match TRBD1 or TRBD2 (5 bases each). The V end lost 2 bases, the J end lost 5 bases, and 16 bases lay between the germline ends. CDR3 length: 15 amino acids. Germline CDR1 is SGDLS and CDR2 is YYNGEE. The CDR3 DNA follows: TGTGCCAGCAGCGTGGGGGAGTCACTCGGGGAGACCCAGTACTTC. Residues: CASSVGESLGETQYF.

This clonotype has ten or more counts. This chain uses TRBV9 with TRBJ2-5; a weak D match, TRBD1 (6 bases). This CDR3 has 17 amino acids. Germline V lookup: CDR1 SGDLS, CDR2 YYNGEE. The V end was cut by 0 bases, the J end by 1 base, with 16 bases between. In DNA form, the CDR3 reads TGTGCCAGCAGCGTAGAAGGAACTGCAGGGGCCCAAGAGACCCAGTACTTC. Translating gives CASSVEGTAGAQETQYF.

This clonotype was detected ten times or more. The chain joins TRBV9 to TRBJ2-2; D might be TRBD2 (5 bases). Trimming took 0 bases from V and 0 from J, leaving 9 bases between them. CDR1 is SGDLS and CDR2 is YYNGEE in the germline V gene. This CDR3 spans 16 amino acids. Written as DNA, the CDR3 is TGTGCCAGCAGCGTAGTTAGCGCCGCGAACACCGGGGAGCTGTTTTTT. It yields the protein CASSVVSAANTGELFF.

As concerns this clonotype: The junction differs from germline at one of its ends, possibly a read error. The rearrangement links TRBV4-1 to TRBJ2-1, with 9 bases lining up with TRBD2. Per the germline V gene, CDR1 is MGHRA and CDR2 is YSYEKL. The CDR3 is 16 residues long. CDR3 sequence reads: CASSQVELAGSNGQFF. Here the CDR3 DNA reads TGCGCCAGCAGCCAAGTCGAGCTAGCGGGATCAAATGGGCAGTTCTTC.

The V and J genes are TRBV9 and TRBJ2-1; 7 bases map to TRBD2. The CDR3 sequence is 13 residues long. CDR1 SGDLS and CDR2 YYNGEE come from the germline V gene. J gave up 9 bases and V 3 bases, and 6 bases lay outside the gene matches. The CDR3 DNA sequence: TGTGCCAGCAGCGACGGGACTATGATTGAGCAGTTCTTC. The encoded protein is CASSDGTMIEQFF.

Ten or more counts support this clonotype. The J gene is TRBJ2-7, the V gene TRBV18, with 12 bases lining up with TRBD2. Germline-derived CDR1 and CDR2 are KGHSH and LQKENI. The CDR3 sequence is 20 residues long. Unmatched junction bases numbered 15, after V lost 0 bases and J lost 3 bases. The CDR3 nucleotides are TGTGCCAGCTCACCACCGCCGGGCAATCTAGCGGGAGGGGGCTGCTACGAGCAGTACTTC. It translates to CASSPPPGNLAGGGCYEQYF.

This chain joins TRBV6-5 and TRBJ1-2; D remains unclear. The CDR3 extends over 13 amino acids. Germline values: CDR1 MNHEY, CDR2 SVGAGI. V was trimmed by 7 bases and J by 8 bases, leaving 17 bases between them. The CDR3 sequence: CASIGRRLGGYTF. The DNA for the CDR3 is TGTGCCAGCATCGGGAGAAGGCTAGGAGGCTACACCTTC.

Note on this clonotype: A much larger clone lies one base from this, so it may be a read error. The chain carries TRBV5-5 and TRBJ2-7, with a tentative D call TRBD2 (7 bases). V lost 0 bases and J lost 9, with 19 bases in between. CDR3 length equals 15 residues. CDR1 SGHKS and CDR2 YYEKEE come from the germline V gene (reference sequence). CDR3 amino acids: CASSLEGRGGLGQYF. The CDR3 DNA sequence: TGTGCCAGCAGCTTGGAAGGCAGGGGAGGGCTTGGGCAGTACTTC.

This clonotype was seen ten or more times. The chain employs TRBV7-9 and TRBJ1-5; 7 nucleotides agree with TRBD1. Germline V CDR1 and CDR2: SEHNR, FQNEAQ (reference sequence). V shed 4 bases and J 4 bases; nucleotides not matched to a gene: 7. CDR3 length: 15 residues. Here the CDR3 reads CASSSPGTDNQPQHF. CDR3 DNA sequence: TGTGCCAGCAGCTCCCCCGGGACAGATAATCAGCCCCAGCATTTT. The whole variable domain, remainder taken from reference TRBV7-9 and TRBJ1-5, is DTGVSQNPRHKITKRGQNVTFRCDPISEHNRLYWYRQTLGQGPEFLTYFQNEAQLEKSRLLSDRFSAERPKGSFSTLEIQRTEQGDSAMYLCASSSPGTDNQPQHFGDGTRLSIL.

About this clonotype itself: This may be a read error, as it is one base from a much larger clone. The chain uses TRBV20-1 and TRBJ2-4; possible D gene TRBD1, 7 bases. Germline loops: CDR1 DFQATT, CDR2 SNEGSKA (reference sequence). The CDR3 spans 13 residues. For the CDR3, the DNA is TGCGGTGCTAGGGCCAGGGGGGAGGTTGTTCAGTACTTC. Translation gives CGARARGEVVQYF.